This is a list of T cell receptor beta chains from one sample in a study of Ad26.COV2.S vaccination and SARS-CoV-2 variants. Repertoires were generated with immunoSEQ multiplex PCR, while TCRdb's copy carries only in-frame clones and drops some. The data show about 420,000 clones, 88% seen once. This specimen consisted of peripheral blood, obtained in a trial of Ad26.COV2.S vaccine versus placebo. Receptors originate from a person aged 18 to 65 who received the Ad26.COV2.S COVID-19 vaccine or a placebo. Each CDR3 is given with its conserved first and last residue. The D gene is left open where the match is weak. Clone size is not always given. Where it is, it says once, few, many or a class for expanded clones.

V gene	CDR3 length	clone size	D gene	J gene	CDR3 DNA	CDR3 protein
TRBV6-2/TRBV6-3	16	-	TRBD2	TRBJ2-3	TGTGCCAGCAGTCGTAGACTAGCGGTTAGCACAGATACGCAGTATTTT	CASSRRLAVSTDTQYF
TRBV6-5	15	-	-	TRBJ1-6	TGTGCCAGCAGCCCCTACGGGGAACGTAATTCACCCCTCCACTTT	CASSPYGERNSPLHF
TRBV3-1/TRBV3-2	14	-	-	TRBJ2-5	TGTGCCAGCAGCCAAGTTTGGGGCTTGGAGACCCAGTACTTC	CASSQVWGLETQYF
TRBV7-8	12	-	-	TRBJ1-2	TGTGCCAGCAGCTTATCTCGGGAGGGCTACACCTTC	CASSLSREGYTF
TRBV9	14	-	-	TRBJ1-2	TGTGCCAGCAGCCCCGAGGACAGTACATATGGCTACACCTTC	CASSPEDSTYGYTF
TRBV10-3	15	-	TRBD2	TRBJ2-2	TGTGCCATCAGTGCTAGCGGGGAGAACACCGGGGAGCTGTTTTTT	CAISASGENTGELFF
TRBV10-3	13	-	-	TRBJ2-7	TGTGCCATCAGTGACCCGGCCCACTACGAGCAGTACTTC	CAISDPAHYEQYF
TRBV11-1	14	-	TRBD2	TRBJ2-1	TGTGCCAGCAGCTCAACGACTAGCGGGGGGTGGCAGTTCTTC	CASSSTTSGGWQFF
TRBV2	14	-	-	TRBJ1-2	TGTGCCAGCAGTGAAACACGGGGGTACTATGGCTACACCTTC	CASSETRGYYGYTF
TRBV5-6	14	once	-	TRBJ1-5	TGTGCCAGCAGCGCACGGGGTCAGTGGCAGCCCCAGCATTTT	CASSARGQWQPQHF
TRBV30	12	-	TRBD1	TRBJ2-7	TGTGCCTGTACAGGGGACTCCTACGAGCAGTACTTC	CACTGDSYEQYF
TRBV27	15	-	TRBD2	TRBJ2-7	TGTGCCAGCAGGCCCTCGGGGGGGGCTACCTACGAGCAGTACTTC	CASRPSGGATYEQYF
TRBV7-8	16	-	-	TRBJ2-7	TGTGCCAGCAGCTTAGAGGTTGGGGTCAGGGCCTACGAGCAGTACTTC	CASSLEVGVRAYEQYF
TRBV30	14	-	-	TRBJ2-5	TGTGCCTGGAGTGTAAAGGGCCTGCGGGAGACCCAGTACTTC	CAWSVKGLRETQYF
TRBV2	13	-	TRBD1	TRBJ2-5	TGTGCCGGCCAGGGGGCGAGAAAAGAGACCCAGTACTTC	CAGQGARKETQYF
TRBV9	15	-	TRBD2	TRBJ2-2	TGTGCCAGCAGCCCCGAGACGGGGGGAGGTGGGGAGCTGTTTTTT	CASSPETGGGGELFF
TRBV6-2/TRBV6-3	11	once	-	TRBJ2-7	TGTGCCAGCAGTTATAGACGCGAGCAGTACTTC	CASSYRREQYF
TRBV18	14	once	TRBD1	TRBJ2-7	TGTGCCAGCTCACCATATGGACAGGGTGACGAGCAGTACTTC	CASSPYGQGDEQYF
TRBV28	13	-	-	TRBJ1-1	TGTGCCAGCAGTCCCACAGGGACGGGTGAAGCTTTCTTT	CASSPTGTGEAFF
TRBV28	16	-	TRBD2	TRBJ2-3	TGTGCCAGCAGTCGGACTAGCGGTAGTAGCACAGATACGCAGTATTTT	CASSRTSGSSTDTQYF
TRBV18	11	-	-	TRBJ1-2	TGTGCCAGCTCATCCAGGGAGGGCTACACCTTC	CASSSREGYTF
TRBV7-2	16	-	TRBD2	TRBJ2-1	TGTGCCAGCAGACTGGAGTCGCGGGGGGGCGGCAATGAGCAGTTCTTC	CASRLESRGGGNEQFF
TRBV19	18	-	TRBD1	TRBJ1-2	TGTGCCAGTAGTATCTTCCGACAGGGCCTTTCCAGGAACTATGGCTACACCTTC	CASSIFRQGLSRNYGYTF
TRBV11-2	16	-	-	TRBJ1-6	TGTGCCAGCAGCCGAACCATAGACAGCCATAATTCACCCCTCCACTTT	CASSRTIDSHNSPLHF
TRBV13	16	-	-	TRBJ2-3	TGTGCCAGCAGCCAACGACAGTCCTACTTCACAGATACGCAGTATTTT	CASSQRQSYFTDTQYF
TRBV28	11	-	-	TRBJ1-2	TGTGCCAGCAGCGAGAACTATGGCTACACCTTC	CASSENYGYTF
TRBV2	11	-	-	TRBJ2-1	TGTGCCAGCACAGCGATCAATGAGCAGTTCTTC	CASTAINEQFF
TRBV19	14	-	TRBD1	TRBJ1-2	TGTGCCAGTAATCAAGACAGGGGAATCTATGGCTACACCTTC	CASNQDRGIYGYTF
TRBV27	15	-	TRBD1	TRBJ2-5	TGTGCCAGCAGTTTCTCCGGGACAGGGCAAGAGACCCAGTACTTC	CASSFSGTGQETQYF
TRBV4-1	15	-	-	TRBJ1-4	TGCGCCAGCAGCGCTGGACAGTCAACTAATGAAAAACTGTTTTTT	CASSAGQSTNEKLFF
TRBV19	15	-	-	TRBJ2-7	TGTGCCAGTAGTATTGGGCCAGGGACGGGCTACGAGCAGTACTTC	CASSIGPGTGYEQYF
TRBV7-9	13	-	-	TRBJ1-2	TGTGCCAGCAGCTTAGATGGGGGAGGCGGCTACACCTTC	CASSLDGGGGYTF
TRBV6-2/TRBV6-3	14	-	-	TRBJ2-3	TGTGCCAGCAGTTACCCCACTAGAATCGATACGCAGTATTTT	CASSYPTRIDTQYF
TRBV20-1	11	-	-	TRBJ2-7	TGCAGTGCTAGAGGCGGGGACGAGCAGTACTTC	CSARGGDEQYF
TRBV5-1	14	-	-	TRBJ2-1	TGCGCCAGCAGCGAGTCCGGGCCACCCAATGAGCAGTTCTTC	CASSESGPPNEQFF
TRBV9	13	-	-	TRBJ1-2	TGTGCCAGCAGCGGCGCGGGTTGGGGTGGCTACACCTTC	CASSGAGWGGYTF
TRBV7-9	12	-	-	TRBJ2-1	TGTGCCAGCAGCCTGGTGGCGGATGAGCAGTTCTTC	CASSLVADEQFF
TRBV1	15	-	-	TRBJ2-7	TGCACCAGCAGCCAATCTGGACAGGGGACCCACGAGCAGTACTTC	CTSSQSGQGTHEQYF
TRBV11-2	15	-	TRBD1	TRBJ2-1	TGTGCCAGCAGCCCTGCGACAGGGGGCTACAATGAGCAGTTCTTC	CASSPATGGYNEQFF
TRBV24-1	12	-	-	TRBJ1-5	TGTGCCACCAGCCCTGGGGATCAGCCCCAGCATTTT	CATSPGDQPQHF
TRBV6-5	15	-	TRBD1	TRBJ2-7	TGTGCCAGCAGCAGACCGGGACAGGGAATATTAGGGCAGTACTTC	CASSRPGQGILGQYF
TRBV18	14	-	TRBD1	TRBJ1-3	TGTGCCAGCTCACCCCAGGGGGGAAGAAACACCATATATTTT	CASSPQGGRNTIYF
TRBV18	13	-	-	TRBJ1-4	TGTGCCAGCTCTCTCCGGGGGCGTGAAAAACTGTTTTTT	CASSLRGREKLFF
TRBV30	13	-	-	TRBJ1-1	TGTGCCTGGAGAGAGACAGAGAACACTGAAGCTTTCTTT	CAWRETENTEAFF
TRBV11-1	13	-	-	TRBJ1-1	TGTGCCAGCAGGTCCGTCCCGTCCCCTGAAGCTTTCTTT	CASRSVPSPEAFF
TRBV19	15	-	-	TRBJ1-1	TGTGCCAGTAGACTCCGAGGACACATGAACACTGAAGCTTTCTTT	CASRLRGHMNTEAFF